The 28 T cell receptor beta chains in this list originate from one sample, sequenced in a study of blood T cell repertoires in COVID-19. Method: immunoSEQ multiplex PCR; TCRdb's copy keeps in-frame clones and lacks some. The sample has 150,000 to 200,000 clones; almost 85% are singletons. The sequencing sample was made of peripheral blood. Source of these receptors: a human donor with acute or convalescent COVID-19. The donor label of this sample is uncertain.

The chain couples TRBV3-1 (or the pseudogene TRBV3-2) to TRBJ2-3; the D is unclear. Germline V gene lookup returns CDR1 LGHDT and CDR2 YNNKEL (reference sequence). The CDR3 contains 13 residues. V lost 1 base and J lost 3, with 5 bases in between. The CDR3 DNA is TGTGCCAGCAGCCAAGTGCGTACAGATACGCAGTATTTT. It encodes CASSQVRTDTQYF.

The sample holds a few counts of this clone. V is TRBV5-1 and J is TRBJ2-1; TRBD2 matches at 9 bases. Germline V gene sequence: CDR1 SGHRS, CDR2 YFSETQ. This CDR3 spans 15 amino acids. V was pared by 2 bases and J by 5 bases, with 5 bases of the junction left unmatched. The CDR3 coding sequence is TGCGCCAGCAGCTTCCTAGCGGGATCTCACAATGAGCAGTTCTTC. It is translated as CASSFLAGSHNEQFF.

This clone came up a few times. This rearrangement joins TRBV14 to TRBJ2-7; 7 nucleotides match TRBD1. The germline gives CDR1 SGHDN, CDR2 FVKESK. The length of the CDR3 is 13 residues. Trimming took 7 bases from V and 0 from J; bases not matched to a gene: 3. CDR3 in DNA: TGTGCCAGCAAAGGGGGCACCTCCTACGAGCAGTACTTC. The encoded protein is CASKGGTSYEQYF.

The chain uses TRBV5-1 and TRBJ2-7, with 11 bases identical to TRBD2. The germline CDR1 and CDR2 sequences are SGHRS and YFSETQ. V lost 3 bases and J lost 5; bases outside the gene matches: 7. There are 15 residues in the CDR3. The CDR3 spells CASSSVAGGPDEQYF. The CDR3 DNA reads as TGCGCCAGCAGCTCGGTAGCGGGAGGGCCGGACGAGCAGTACTTC.

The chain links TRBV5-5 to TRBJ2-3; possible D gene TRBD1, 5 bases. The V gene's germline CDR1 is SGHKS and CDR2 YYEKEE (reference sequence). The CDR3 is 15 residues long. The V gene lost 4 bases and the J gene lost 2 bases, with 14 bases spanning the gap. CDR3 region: CASSAGHQFTDTQYF. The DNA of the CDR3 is TGTGCCAGCAGCGCTGGACACCAGTTCACAGATACGCAGTATTTT. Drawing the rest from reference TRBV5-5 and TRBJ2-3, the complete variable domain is DAGVTQSPTHLIKTRGQQVTLRCSPISGHKSVSWYQQVLGQGPQFIFQYYEKEERGRGNFPDRFSARQFPNYSSELNVNALLLGDSALYLCASSAGHQFTDTQYFGPGTRLTVL.

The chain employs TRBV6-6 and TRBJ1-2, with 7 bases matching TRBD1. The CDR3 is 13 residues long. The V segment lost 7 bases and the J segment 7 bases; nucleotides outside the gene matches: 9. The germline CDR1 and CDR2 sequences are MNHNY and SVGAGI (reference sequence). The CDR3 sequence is CASTNRGYGGYTF. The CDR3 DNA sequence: TGTGCCAGCACCAACAGGGGTTATGGTGGCTACACCTTC.

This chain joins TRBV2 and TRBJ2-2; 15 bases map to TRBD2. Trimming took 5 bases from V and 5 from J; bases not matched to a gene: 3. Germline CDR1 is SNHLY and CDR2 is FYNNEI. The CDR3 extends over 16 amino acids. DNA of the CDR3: TGTGCCAGCAGTCTAGGGACTAGCGGGAGGACCGGGGAGCTGTTTTTT. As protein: CASSLGTSGRTGELFF. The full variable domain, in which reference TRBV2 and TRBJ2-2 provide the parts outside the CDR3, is EPEVTQTPSHQVTQMGQEVILRCVPISNHLYFYWYRQILGQKVEFLVSFYNNEISEKSEIFDDQFSVERPDGSNFTLKIRSTKLEDSAMYFCASSLGTSGRTGELFFGEGSRLTVL.

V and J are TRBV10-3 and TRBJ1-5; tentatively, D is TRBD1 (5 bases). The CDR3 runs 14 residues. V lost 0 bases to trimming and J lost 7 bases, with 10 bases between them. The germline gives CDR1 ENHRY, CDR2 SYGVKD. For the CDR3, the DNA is TGTGCCATCAGTGAGTCTGGGGGGTGGCAGCCCCAGCATTTT. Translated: CAISESGGWQPQHF.

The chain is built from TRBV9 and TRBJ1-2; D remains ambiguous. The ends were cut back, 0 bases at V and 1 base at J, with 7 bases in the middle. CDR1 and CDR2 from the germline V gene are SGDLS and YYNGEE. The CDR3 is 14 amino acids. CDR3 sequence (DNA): TGTGCCAGCAGCGTAGCGCAGTATAACTATGGCTACACCTTC. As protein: CASSVAQYNYGYTF.

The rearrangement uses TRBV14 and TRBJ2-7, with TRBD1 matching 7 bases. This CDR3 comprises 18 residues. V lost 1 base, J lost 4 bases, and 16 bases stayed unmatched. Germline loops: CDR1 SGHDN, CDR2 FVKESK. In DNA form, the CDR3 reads TGTGCCAGCAGCCAAGGACAGGGTTTCGCGAGGGGTTCTTACGAGCAGTACTTC. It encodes CASSQGQGFARGSYEQYF.

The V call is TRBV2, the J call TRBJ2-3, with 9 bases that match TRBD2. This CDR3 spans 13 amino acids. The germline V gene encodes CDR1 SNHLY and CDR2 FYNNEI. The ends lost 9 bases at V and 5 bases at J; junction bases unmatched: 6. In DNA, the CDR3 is TGTGCCAGTATAGCGGGAGTACAAGATACGCAGTATTTT. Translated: CASIAGVQDTQYF.

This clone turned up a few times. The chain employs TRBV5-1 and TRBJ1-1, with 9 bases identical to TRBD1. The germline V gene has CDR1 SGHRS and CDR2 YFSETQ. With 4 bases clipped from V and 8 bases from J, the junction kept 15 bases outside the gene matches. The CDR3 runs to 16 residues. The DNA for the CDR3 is TGCGCCAGCAGCCCCGTCCCGGGACAGGGTCCGGGGGAAGCTTTCTTT. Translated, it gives CASSPVPGQGPGEAFF. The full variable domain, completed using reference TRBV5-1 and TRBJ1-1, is KAGVTQTPRYLIKTRGQQVTLSCSPISGHRSVSWYQQTPGQGLQFLFEYFSETQRNKGNFPGRFSGRQFSNSRSEMNVSTLELGDSALYLCASSPVPGQGPGEAFFGQGTRLTVV.

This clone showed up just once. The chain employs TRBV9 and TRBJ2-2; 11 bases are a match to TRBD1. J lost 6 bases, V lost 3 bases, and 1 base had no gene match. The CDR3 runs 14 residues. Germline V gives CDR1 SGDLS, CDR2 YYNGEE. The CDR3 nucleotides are TGTGCCAGCAGCGGGGGACAGGGGGCCGGGGAGCTGTTTTTT. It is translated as CASSGGQGAGELFF.

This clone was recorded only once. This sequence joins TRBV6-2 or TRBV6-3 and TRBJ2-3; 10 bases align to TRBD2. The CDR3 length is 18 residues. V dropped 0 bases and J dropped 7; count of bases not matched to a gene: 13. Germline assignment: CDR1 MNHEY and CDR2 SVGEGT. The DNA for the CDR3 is TGTGCCAGCAGTTACTCGACCACTCTAGCGGGAGTGCAAAATACGCAGTATTTT. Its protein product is CASSYSTTLAGVQNTQYF.

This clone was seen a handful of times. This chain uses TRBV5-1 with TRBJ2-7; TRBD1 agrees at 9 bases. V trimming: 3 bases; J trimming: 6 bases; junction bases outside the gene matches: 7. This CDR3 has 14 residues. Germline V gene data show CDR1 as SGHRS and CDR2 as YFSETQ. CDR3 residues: CASSSGTGRPEQYF. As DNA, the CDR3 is TGCGCCAGCAGCTCCGGGACAGGGCGACCCGAGCAGTACTTC.

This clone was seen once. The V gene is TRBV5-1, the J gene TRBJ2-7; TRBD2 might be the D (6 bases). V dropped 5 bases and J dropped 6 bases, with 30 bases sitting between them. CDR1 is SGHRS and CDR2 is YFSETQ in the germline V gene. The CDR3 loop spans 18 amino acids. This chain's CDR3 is CASSRIAVQLGQAREQYF. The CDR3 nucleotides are TGCGCCAGCAGTCGAATAGCGGTTCAACTCGGCCAGGCCCGCGAGCAGTACTTC.

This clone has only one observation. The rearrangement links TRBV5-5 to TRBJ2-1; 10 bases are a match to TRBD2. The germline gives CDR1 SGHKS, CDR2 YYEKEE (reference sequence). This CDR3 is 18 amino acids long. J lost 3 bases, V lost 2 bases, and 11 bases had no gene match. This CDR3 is CASSFTRAGGILYNEQFF. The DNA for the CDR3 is TGTGCCAGCAGCTTCACTAGAGCGGGAGGGATTCTCTACAATGAGCAGTTCTTC.

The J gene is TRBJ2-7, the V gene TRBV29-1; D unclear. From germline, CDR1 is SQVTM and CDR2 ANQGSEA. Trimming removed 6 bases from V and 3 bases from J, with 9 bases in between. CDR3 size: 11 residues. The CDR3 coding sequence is TGCAGCGTCCGAAGAGTCTACGAGCAGTACTTC. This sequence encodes CSVRRVYEQYF.

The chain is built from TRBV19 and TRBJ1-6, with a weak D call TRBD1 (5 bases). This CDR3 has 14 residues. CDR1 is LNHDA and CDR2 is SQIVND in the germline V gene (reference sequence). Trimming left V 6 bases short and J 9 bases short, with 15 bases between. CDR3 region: CASSGRGGISPLHF. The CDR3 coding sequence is TGTGCCAGTAGCGGACGGGGGGGAATTTCACCCCTCCACTTT.

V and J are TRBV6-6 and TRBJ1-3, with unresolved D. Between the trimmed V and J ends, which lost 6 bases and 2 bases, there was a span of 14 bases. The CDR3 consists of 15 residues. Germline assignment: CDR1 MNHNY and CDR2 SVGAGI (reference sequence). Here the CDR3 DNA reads TGTGCCAGCAGCCGACTGGCAATACCTGGAAACACCATATATTTT. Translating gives CASSRLAIPGNTIYF.

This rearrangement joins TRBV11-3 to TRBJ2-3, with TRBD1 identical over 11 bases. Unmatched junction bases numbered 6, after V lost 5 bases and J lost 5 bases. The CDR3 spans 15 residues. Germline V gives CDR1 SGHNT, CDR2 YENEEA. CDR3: CASSPRTGGEDTQYF. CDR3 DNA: TGTGCCAGCAGCCCGAGGACAGGGGGCGAAGATACGCAGTATTTT.

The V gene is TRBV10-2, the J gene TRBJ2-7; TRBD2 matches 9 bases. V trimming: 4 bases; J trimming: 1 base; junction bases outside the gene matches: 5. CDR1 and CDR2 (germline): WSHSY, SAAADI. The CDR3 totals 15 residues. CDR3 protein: CASSGRLAGSYEQYF. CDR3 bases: TGCGCCAGCAGTGGTCGGCTAGCGGGATCCTACGAGCAGTACTTC.

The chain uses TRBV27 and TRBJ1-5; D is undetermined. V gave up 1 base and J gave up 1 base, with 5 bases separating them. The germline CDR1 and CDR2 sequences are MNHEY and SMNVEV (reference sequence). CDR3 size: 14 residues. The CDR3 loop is CASSLWPSNQPQHF. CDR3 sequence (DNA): TGTGCCAGCAGTTTATGGCCCAGCAATCAGCCCCAGCATTTT.

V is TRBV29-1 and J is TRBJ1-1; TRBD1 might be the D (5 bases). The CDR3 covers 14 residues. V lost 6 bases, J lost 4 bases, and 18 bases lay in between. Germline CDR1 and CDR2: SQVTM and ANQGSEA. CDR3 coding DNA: TGCAGCGTCCCTCTTTCCTTGGGGGGCACTGAAGCTTTCTTT. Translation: CSVPLSLGGTEAFF.

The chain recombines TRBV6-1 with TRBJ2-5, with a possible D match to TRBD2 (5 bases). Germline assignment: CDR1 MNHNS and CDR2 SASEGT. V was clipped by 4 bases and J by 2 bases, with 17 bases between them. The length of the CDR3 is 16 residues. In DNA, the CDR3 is TGTGCCAGCAGTGCCTCCGGGAATACAATTCAAGAGACCCAGTACTTC. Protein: CASSASGNTIQETQYF.

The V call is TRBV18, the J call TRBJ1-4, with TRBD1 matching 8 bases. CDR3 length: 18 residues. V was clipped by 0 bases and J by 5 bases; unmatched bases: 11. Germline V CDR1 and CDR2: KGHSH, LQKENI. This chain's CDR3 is CASSPPETGQGGNEKLFF. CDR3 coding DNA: TGTGCCAGCTCACCACCGGAAACCGGACAGGGCGGAAATGAAAAACTGTTTTTT.

Written as DNA, the CDR3 is TGTGCCAGCAGTCCCTCGACAGGGTATAGCTCCTACGAGCAGTACTTC. Protein: CASSPSTGYSSYEQYF. The chain combines TRBV27 with TRBJ2-7, with 7 bases lining up with TRBD1. J gave up 0 bases and V 5 bases, and 10 bases lay outside the gene matches. Germline CDR1 MNHEY, CDR2 SMNVEV (reference sequence). This CDR3 comprises 16 residues.

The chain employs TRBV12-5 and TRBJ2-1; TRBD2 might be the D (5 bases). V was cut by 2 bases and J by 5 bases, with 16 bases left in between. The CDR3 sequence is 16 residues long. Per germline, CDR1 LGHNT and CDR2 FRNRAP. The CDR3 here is CASGLRRTQAHNEQFF. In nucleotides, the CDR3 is TGTGCTAGTGGTTTGAGGAGGACTCAGGCCCACAATGAGCAGTTCTTC.